These T cell receptor beta chains were read from a single sample in a study of CD8+CD57+ T cells in acquired aplastic anemia. A single record per CDR3 protein comes from TCRdb applying MiXCR to the reads. The sample records about 170,000 distinct CDR3 sequences, around 60% being singletons. The sequencing sample was made of sorted CD4+, CD8+, or CD8+CD57+ T cells (not recorded which) from PBMCs. The receptors come from a human donor in good health. Both conserved end residues are part of each CDR3. The order of the fields is D gene, clone size, J gene, V gene, CDR3 DNA, CDR3 protein. D genes are given only for firm matches. Part of the rows lack a size; the others show once, few, many or a class for expanded clones.

>NA|NA|TRBJ1-1|TRBV19
TGTGCCAGTAGTATAGTCAGAGGCACTGAAGCTTTCTTT
CASSIVRGTEAFF
>NA|NA|TRBJ2-3|TRBV29-1
TGCAGCGTTGAAGACACCAGTCGTCGGGATACGCAGTATTTT
CSVEDTSRRDTQYF
>TRBD1|NA|TRBJ2-1|TRBV24-1
TGTGCCACCAGTGACCACAGGGGGCTCAACAATGAGCAGTTCTTC
CATSDHRGLNNEQFF
>NA|NA|TRBJ2-7|TRBV5-1
TGCGCCAGCAGCTTAGCACAGGGCGGACCCAAAAGCTACGAGCAGTACTTC
CASSLAQGGPKSYEQYF
>NA|few|TRBJ2-3|TRBV7-8
TGTGCCAGCAGCTTGAGTGCCTCGACAGATACGCAGTATTTT
CASSLSASTDTQYF
>NA|NA|TRBJ2-3|TRBV7-9
TGTGCCAGCAGCCCTAGACAGCATACGCAGTATTTT
CASSPRQHTQYF
>NA|many|TRBJ1-4|TRBV6-5
TGTGCCAGCAGTTCAGGAGCAATTAATGAAAAACTGTTTTTT
CASSSGAINEKLFF
>TRBD2|NA|TRBJ2-1|TRBV2
TGTGCCAGCAGTGAAGCCAAGACTAGCGGGGGGTACGAGCAGTTCTTC
CASSEAKTSGGYEQFF
>NA|few|TRBJ2-7|TRBV20-1
TGCAGTGCTAGAGATTTAAGCGCAGGCGAGCAGTACTTC
CSARDLSAGEQYF
>NA|once|TRBJ1-3|TRBV9
TGTGCCAGCAGCGTAAGGAACTCTGGAAACACCATATATTTT
CASSVRNSGNTIYF
>TRBD1|NA|TRBJ2-7|TRBV5-1
TGCGCCAGCAGCTTCTCAGGTACAGGGGTCGAGCAGTACTTC
CASSFSGTGVEQYF
>NA|NA|TRBJ1-4|TRBV12-3/TRBV12-4
TGTGCCAGCAGACGGAGGGGACGATTTGAAAAACTGTTTTTT
CASRRRGRFEKLFF
>TRBD2|NA|TRBJ2-7|TRBV7-8
TGTGCCAGCAGCTCGCGGGGGGGCGGCGAGCAGTACTTC
CASSSRGGGEQYF
>NA|NA|TRBJ2-7|TRBV19
TGTGCCAGTAGTATAGTTGCGGGTCTCTACGAGCAGTACTTC
CASSIVAGLYEQYF
>NA|NA|TRBJ2-2|TRBV6-2/TRBV6-3
TGTGCCAGCACCCACCCGGGGGCGGGTACCGGGGAGCTGTTTTTT
CASTHPGAGTGELFF
>TRBD1|few|TRBJ2-7|TRBV6-4
TGTGCCAGCAGTGACCCGACAGGGACCTCCTACGAGCAGTACTTC
CASSDPTGTSYEQYF
>TRBD1|NA|TRBJ1-1|TRBV12-5
TGTGCTAGTGGCCCGGACAGGGCCAACACTGAAGCTTTCTTT
CASGPDRANTEAFF
>TRBD2|NA|TRBJ2-1|TRBV7-9
TGTGCCAGCAGCTATAGCGGGACGCCCTCCACAGATACGCAGTTCTTC
CASSYSGTPSTDTQFF
>NA|NA|TRBJ2-3|TRBV7-9
TGTGCCAGCAGCTTCAGTCGAGGCAGGGGCAAGGATACGCAGTATTTT
CASSFSRGRGKDTQYF
>NA|NA|TRBJ1-6|TRBV20-1
TGCAGTGCTCTGGATAATAATTCACCCCTCCACTTT
CSALDNNSPLHF
>TRBD2|few|TRBJ2-7|TRBV20-1
TGCAGTGCTAGAGGTAGTAGCGGGAACTCCTACGAGCAGTACTTC
CSARGSSGNSYEQYF
>NA|once|TRBJ2-5|TRBV4-3
TGCGCCAGCAGCCAGGCGAACGGGGCAGCACAAGAGACCCAGTACTTC
CASSQANGAAQETQYF
>NA|NA|TRBJ1-2|TRBV30
TGTGCCTGGAGTGGCACCGCAGGGCACTATGGCTACACCTTC
CAWSGTAGHYGYTF